What follows describes a single T cell receptor beta chain. The trim removed 5 bases at V and 9 bases at J, leaving 12 bases unmatched. This CDR3 is built from 15 residues. In germline, CDR1 is SGHVS, CDR2 FNYEAQ. The data were taken from a study of T-cell reconstitution after alpha-beta-depleted transplantation in children. TCRbeta library preparation incorporated unique molecular identifiers. TCRdb independently ran MiXCR on the PCR reads; one entry per CDR3 protein. This repertoire shows 300,000 or so distinct CDR3 sequences, approximately 9.6% found once; its top ten account for about 9.4%. The receptor was derived from a human donor who donated a stem cell graft to a child with SCID. This sequence joins TRBV7-6 and TRBJ1-4, with TRBD1 identical over 7 bases. The material sequenced was PBMCs from the stem cell graft donor, taken from the stem cell graft. In nucleotides, the CDR3 is TGTGCCAGCAGCCCGCCGACAGGGTGGAATAAAAAACTGTTTTTT. Translating it yields CASSPPTGWNKKLFF.